Listed below are T cell receptor beta chains from one sample, sequenced in a study of metastatic and nonmetastatic thyroid tumors. TCRdb reanalyzed the PCR reads via MiXCR. There are roughly 93,000 clones in the sample; about an eighth occur only once, and about 11% lies in the top ten. The sequenced material came from blood. The receptors were gathered from a female donor with papillary thyroid cancer or a benign thyroid nodule (not recorded which). Some clones in this sample may be carry-over from other donors' samples. The CDR3 runs from the conserved cysteine through the conserved F or W. D genes are given only for firm matches. Some rows have no size entry. The others give once, few or many, or a class for an expanded clone.

V gene: TRBV7-9
clone size: many
D gene: TRBD1
J gene: TRBJ2-2
CDR3 protein: CASRRTGNTGELFF
CDR3 DNA: TGTGCCAGCAGGAGGACAGGGAACACCGGGGAGCTGTTTTTT

V gene: TRBV7-3
clone size: NA
D gene: TRBD2
J gene: TRBJ2-3
CDR3 protein: CASSLRGGTQGSTDTQYF
CDR3 DNA: TGTGCCAGCAGCTTAAGGGGGGGTACCCAGGGTAGCACAGATACGCAGTATTTT

V gene: TRBV5-5
clone size: many
D gene: NA
J gene: TRBJ1-3
CDR3 protein: CASSLLGGSGNTIYF
CDR3 DNA: TGTGCCAGCAGCTTGTTGGGGGGCTCTGGAAACACCATATATTTT

V gene: TRBV7-3
clone size: few
D gene: NA
J gene: TRBJ2-3
CDR3 protein: CASSRAGRTQSTDTQYF
CDR3 DNA: TGTGCCAGCAGCCGCGCGGGGAGGACACAGAGCACAGATACGCAGTATTTT

V gene: TRBV7-2
clone size: many
D gene: TRBD1
J gene: TRBJ1-2
CDR3 protein: CASFSIGGENYGYTF
CDR3 DNA: TGTGCCAGCTTTTCCATAGGGGGCGAGAACTATGGCTACACCTTC

V gene: TRBV2
clone size: many
D gene: NA
J gene: TRBJ2-4
CDR3 protein: CASSALAKNIQYF
CDR3 DNA: TGTGCCAGCAGTGCTTTAGCCAAAAACATTCAGTACTTC

V gene: TRBV6-1
clone size: many
D gene: NA
J gene: TRBJ2-3
CDR3 protein: CASTPASGTDTQYF
CDR3 DNA: TGTGCCAGCACCCCAGCTAGCGGCACAGATACGCAGTATTTT

V gene: TRBV28
clone size: NA
D gene: NA
J gene: TRBJ1-5
CDR3 protein: CASSLRQGCNQPQHF
CDR3 DNA: TGTGCCAGCAGTTTACGGCAGGGGTGCAATCAGCCCCAGCATTTT

V gene: TRBV12-3/TRBV12-4
clone size: many
D gene: TRBD1
J gene: TRBJ1-1
CDR3 protein: CASSWTGRDTEAFF
CDR3 DNA: TGTGCCAGCAGTTGGACAGGGAGAGACACTGAAGCTTTCTTT

V gene: TRBV7-3
clone size: many
D gene: NA
J gene: TRBJ2-5
CDR3 protein: CASSPTGRPGETQYF
CDR3 DNA: TGTGCCAGCAGCCCAACGGGACGACCGGGAGAGACCCAGTACTTC

V gene: TRBV10-3
clone size: many
D gene: NA
J gene: TRBJ1-2
CDR3 protein: CAISEGGIYGYTF
CDR3 DNA: TGTGCCATCAGTGAGGGGGGGATCTATGGCTACACCTTC

V gene: TRBV20-1
clone size: many
D gene: TRBD2
J gene: TRBJ2-2
CDR3 protein: CSARDRTSGNFGGELFF
CDR3 DNA: TGCAGTGCTAGAGATCGTACTAGCGGGAACTTCGGCGGGGAGCTGTTTTTT

V gene: TRBV30
clone size: many
D gene: NA
J gene: TRBJ2-2
CDR3 protein: CAWSVRGGELFF
CDR3 DNA: TGTGCCTGGAGTGTTCGGGGCGGGGAGCTGTTTTTT

V gene: TRBV7-2
clone size: many
D gene: TRBD1
J gene: TRBJ2-5
CDR3 protein: CASSAGQEETQYF
CDR3 DNA: TGTGCCAGCAGCGCCGGACAGGAAGAGACCCAGTACTTC

V gene: TRBV20-1
clone size: NA
D gene: NA
J gene: TRBJ2-7
CDR3 protein: CSAYSGESSYEQYF
CDR3 DNA: TGCAGTGCATATTCTGGCGAGAGCTCCTACGAGCAGTACTTC

V gene: TRBV7-9
clone size: many
D gene: TRBD1
J gene: TRBJ2-7
CDR3 protein: CASSLGTGGNEQYF
CDR3 DNA: TGTGCCAGCAGCTTAGGTACAGGGGGTAACGAGCAGTACTTC

V gene: TRBV24-1
clone size: few
D gene: NA
J gene: TRBJ1-1
CDR3 protein: CATWDGNTEAFF
CDR3 DNA: TGTGCCACCTGGGACGGGAACACTGAAGCTTTCTTT

V gene: TRBV10-3
clone size: few
D gene: TRBD1
J gene: TRBJ1-2
CDR3 protein: CAIRPRDRGHRNYGYTF
CDR3 DNA: TGTGCCATCAGACCCCGGGACAGGGGGCACCGTAACTATGGCTACACCTTC

V gene: TRBV4-3
clone size: many
D gene: TRBD1
J gene: TRBJ1-2
CDR3 protein: CASSQDRTGGFYGYTF
CDR3 DNA: TGCGCCAGCAGCCAAGACCGGACAGGGGGGTTCTATGGCTACACCTTC

V gene: TRBV6-2/TRBV6-3
clone size: many
D gene: TRBD2
J gene: TRBJ2-7
CDR3 protein: CASSYSTRLAGVYEQYF
CDR3 DNA: TGTGCCAGCAGTTACTCGACGCGACTAGCGGGAGTCTACGAGCAGTACTTC

V gene: TRBV6-2/TRBV6-3
clone size: many
D gene: TRBD1
J gene: TRBJ1-4
CDR3 protein: CASRTLQGVYEKLFF
CDR3 DNA: TGTGCCAGCAGAACACTCCAGGGGGTCTATGAAAAACTGTTTTTT

V gene: TRBV5-1
clone size: many
D gene: NA
J gene: TRBJ2-7
CDR3 protein: CASSLRGTYEQYF
CDR3 DNA: TGCGCCAGCAGCTTGCGGGGGACCTACGAGCAGTACTTC

V gene: TRBV6-5
clone size: many
D gene: NA
J gene: TRBJ2-7
CDR3 protein: CASSYGATYEQYF
CDR3 DNA: TGTGCCAGCAGTTACGGGGCAACCTACGAGCAGTACTTC

V gene: TRBV6-6
clone size: many
D gene: TRBD1
J gene: TRBJ2-1
CDR3 protein: CASSYGGTGRYNEQFF
CDR3 DNA: TGTGCCAGCAGTTACGGCGGGACAGGGCGCTACAATGAGCAGTTCTTC

V gene: TRBV28
clone size: many
D gene: NA
J gene: TRBJ1-2
CDR3 protein: CASSLTGNYGYTF
CDR3 DNA: TGTGCCAGCAGTTTAACAGGCAACTATGGCTACACCTTC

V gene: TRBV5-1
clone size: many
D gene: TRBD2
J gene: TRBJ2-1
CDR3 protein: CASSSGSELAGVSEQFF
CDR3 DNA: TGCGCCAGCAGCTCGGGATCAGAGCTAGCGGGAGTTAGTGAGCAGTTCTTC